A selection of T cell receptor beta chains follows, all from one sample in a study of post-analysis software for immune sequencing data. TCRdb independently ran MiXCR on the PCR reads; one entry per CDR3 protein. The data contain fewer than 850,000 distinct CDR3 sequences, 46% of them seen just once; the ten biggest clones take up roughly 4.5%. The sample taken for sequencing was blood. These receptors were taken from a girl aged 5 to 17 with multiple sclerosis. The CDR3 runs from the conserved cysteine through the conserved F or W. A D gene is named only where the DNA matches it firmly. Not every row has a clone size; where given, it reads once, few, many or a size class.

cdr3_length	j_call	v_call	clone_size	d_call	cdr3_aa	cdr3_nt
13	TRBJ2-3	TRBV20-1	few	.	CSASSEWGNTQYF	TGCAGTGCTAGTAGCGAGTGGGGGAATACGCAGTATTTT
13	TRBJ1-2	TRBV10-3	.	.	CAIKGGGVQGYTF	TGTGCCATCAAGGGGGGAGGTGTCCAAGGCTACACCTTC
16	TRBJ2-5	TRBV29-1	.	.	CSVEDSSAGAPGEQYF	TGCAGCGTTGAAGATTCTTCGGCGGGGGCGCCAGGGGAGCAGTACTTC
14	TRBJ2-7	TRBV27	.	.	CASSQGFIIDEQYF	TGTGCCAGCAGTCAAGGGTTTATAATCGACGAGCAGTACTTC
16	TRBJ1-1	TRBV20-1	.	.	CSAPNVGGRKGTEAFF	TGCAGTGCTCCTAATGTAGGGGGTCGGAAAGGGACTGAAGCTTTCTTT
13	TRBJ2-3	TRBV10-3	.	.	CAISEWGADTQYF	TGTGCCATCAGTGAGTGGGGGGCAGATACGCAGTATTTT
16	TRBJ2-1	TRBV12-3/TRBV12-4	many	.	CASSRPWSTSYNEQFF	TGTGCCAGCAGCCGACCTTGGTCAACCTCCTACAATGAGCAGTTCTTC
13	TRBJ2-3	TRBV6-5	.	.	CASEDGSTDTQYF	TGTGCCAGCGAGGACGGCAGCACAGATACGCAGTATTTT
15	TRBJ1-2	TRBV4-3	.	.	CASSQVAGGNYGYTF	TGCGCCAGCAGCCAAGTCGCAGGCGGGAACTATGGCTACACCTTC
15	TRBJ1-1	TRBV27	few	TRBD1	CASSFHRGGNTEAFF	TGTGCCAGCAGTTTCCACAGGGGAGGGAACACTGAAGCTTTCTTT
15	TRBJ2-7	TRBV6-5	few	TRBD1	CASSYPGTGMNEQYF	TGTGCCAGCAGTTATCCGGGGACAGGGATGAACGAGCAGTACTTC
14	TRBJ1-2	TRBV11-1	few	TRBD1	CASSLDRSLYGYTF	TGTGCCAGCAGCTTGGACAGGAGCCTCTATGGCTACACCTTC
14	TRBJ2-1	TRBV7-2	.	TRBD2	CASKRGSTYNEQFF	TGTGCCAGCAAACGCGGGAGCACCTACAATGAGCAGTTCTTC
15	TRBJ2-7	TRBV20-1	many	.	CSASRDEGFFYEQYF	TGCAGTGCCTCAAGGGATGAGGGGTTTTTCTACGAGCAGTACTTC
14	TRBJ2-7	TRBV12-3/TRBV12-4	.	TRBD1	CASSTDRYPYEQYF	TGTGCCAGCAGTACGGACAGGTACCCCTACGAGCAGTACTTC
13	TRBJ2-3	TRBV2	few	.	CASSLAIYDTQYF	TGTGCCAGCAGTCTAGCGATCTATGATACGCAGTATTTT
13	TRBJ1-6	TRBV6-1	once	.	CASSEGLNSPLHF	TGTGCCAGCAGTGAAGGACTAAATTCACCCCTCCACTTT
16	TRBJ2-7	TRBV7-2	few	.	CASSPRLAEGRYEQYF	TGTGCCAGCAGCCCGAGACTGGCCGAGGGGAGGTACGAGCAGTACTTC
13	TRBJ2-7	TRBV20-1	few	TRBD1	CSARTGAYYEQYF	TGCAGTGCTCGGACAGGGGCTTACTACGAGCAGTACTTC
14	TRBJ2-3	TRBV27	.	.	CASSPGGEPDTQYF	TGTGCCAGCAGCCCCGGAGGGGAACCAGATACGCAGTATTTT
15	TRBJ2-1	TRBV6-5	.	.	CASRTRDWGYNEQFF	TGTGCCAGCCGCACACGGGACTGGGGATACAATGAGCAGTTCTTC
16	TRBJ2-3	TRBV7-2	.	.	CASSLEAEPSTDTQYF	TGTGCCAGCAGCTTAGAGGCGGAACCTAGCACAGATACGCAGTATTTT
12	TRBJ2-5	TRBV10-3	few	.	CAISESYGMQYF	TGTGCCATCAGTGAGTCTTATGGTATGCAGTACTTC
14	TRBJ2-7	TRBV27	.	.	CASRHGGSSYEQYF	TGTGCCAGCAGGCATGGGGGCAGCTCCTACGAGCAGTACTTC
16	TRBJ2-1	TRBV7-3	.	TRBD2	CASSLIIGGGVNEQFF	TGTGCCAGCAGCTTAATCATTGGCGGGGGGGTCAATGAGCAGTTCTTC
15	TRBJ2-7	TRBV7-2	.	.	CASSSSRARSYEQYF	TGTGCCAGCAGCTCTTCCCGGGCCCGCTCCTACGAGCAGTACTTC